This T cell receptor beta chain originates from a study of metastatic and nonmetastatic thyroid tumors. This clone was seen at least ten times. What it recognizes is unknown. Germline values: CDR1 SEHNR, CDR2 FQNEAQ (reference sequence). CDR3 length: 18 amino acids. Germline trimming cut 5 bases from V and 7 bases from J; bases unmatched to any gene: 17. Notes on the study in general: For both blood and tumor, malignant thyroid tumors reportedly showed significantly higher TCR beta diversity than benign nodules did.

Not a single patient had been given any form of treatment at any point before undergoing thyroid surgery. Methods used by the authors: A papillary thyroid cancer distant-metastasis classifier was built from CDR3 differences across clinicopathological groups. MiXCR re-clonotyped the PCR reads for TCRdb. These V and J calls originate from TCRdb's pipeline instead of the authors' own analysis. The table records some 40,000 clones, 15% to 20% of them present only once. The receptor was isolated from a female donor with papillary thyroid cancer or a benign thyroid nodule (not recorded which). Some clones in this sample may be carry-over from other donors' samples. The sample taken for sequencing was blood. V is TRBV7-9 and J is TRBJ2-7; 13 bases align to TRBD2. This CDR3 reads CASSDTPFGTSGVWEQYF. The CDR3 DNA is TGTGCCAGCAGCGACACTCCATTCGGGACTAGCGGGGTCTGGGAGCAGTACTTC. Full variable domain (rest looked up from reference TRBV7-9 and TRBJ2-7): DTGVSQNPRHKITKRGQNVTFRCDPISEHNRLYWYRQTLGQGPEFLTYFQNEAQLEKSRLLSDRFSAERPKGSFSTLEIQRTEQGDSAMYLCASSDTPFGTSGVWEQYFGPGTRLTVT.